Below, 15 T cell receptor beta chains from the same sample are listed, as sequenced in a study of control samples from healthy donors and cancer patients (dated by TCRdb to the early 2020s). The library was built by means of the immunoSEQ multiplex PCR assay. What TCRdb holds here is the immuneACCESS table cut down to in-frame rearrangements. Part of the clones is not present; checked against another copy, under half of the missing clones reflect an unresolved V gene, and the others are unexplained. In all, the sample holds under 150,000 clones, and 88% of those were seen once. About 3.2% of the sample comes from the top ten. Material: blood. These receptor sequences come from a man aged 40-50 years in good health.

The chain recombines TRBV28 with TRBJ2-3; D tentatively reads TRBD1 or TRBD2 (5 bases each). V dropped 4 bases and J dropped 6 bases, with 20 bases sitting between them. Germline V gives CDR1 MDHEN, CDR2 SYDVKM. The CDR3 length is 16 residues. The DNA for the CDR3 is TGTGCCAGCAGTTCACCCCAGGGACCGGGTTCGGATACGCAGTATTTT. Translation gives CASSSPQGPGSDTQYF.

The chain combines TRBV6-6 with TRBJ2-1, with TRBD1 matching 8 bases. The CDR3 runs 14 residues. Looked up from germline, CDR1 is MNHNY and CDR2 is SVGAGI (reference sequence). After removal of 2 bases from V and 9 bases from J, the junction contained 6 bases not matched to a gene. The CDR3 loop reads CASSYQQGAVEQFF. Here the CDR3 DNA reads TGTGCCAGCAGTTACCAGCAGGGGGCGGTTGAGCAGTTCTTC.

The sample holds one count of this clone. The chain uses TRBV24-1 and TRBJ1-1; TRBD1 agrees at 10 bases. The junction had 9 bases not matched to a gene; V was cut back by 4 bases and J by 5 bases. Germline V gives CDR1 KGHDR, CDR2 SFDVKD. The CDR3 is made up of 16 amino acids. This CDR3 is CATSDRGQGVGTEAFF. CDR3 nucleotides: TGTGCCACCAGTGACCGCGGACAGGGGGTGGGGACTGAAGCTTTCTTT.

The chain has TRBV6-6 and TRBJ1-4, with D maybe TRBD1 (6 bases). The CDR3 spans 18 residues. Trimming cost V 5 bases and J 0 bases, with 19 bases left between them. Looked up from germline, CDR1 is MNHNY and CDR2 is SVGAGI (reference sequence). This CDR3 reads CASSPRTATHTTNEKLFF. Written as DNA, the CDR3 is TGTGCCAGCAGTCCCAGGACAGCTACTCACACAACTAATGAAAAACTGTTTTTT.

This chain joins TRBV29-1 and TRBJ2-1; D is unresolved. The ends were cut back, 7 bases at V and 13 bases at J, with 14 bases in the middle. Germline CDR1 and CDR2: SQVTM and ANQGSEA. This CDR3 has 10 amino acids. Here the CDR3 DNA reads TGCAGCGGGTCCGTCGGCGATCAGTTCTTC. It specifies CSGSVGDQFF.

The rearrangement joins TRBV7-8 to TRBJ1-3; the D gene is possibly TRBD1 (5 bases). V lost 3 bases, J lost 0 bases, and 9 bases lay in between. Germline V gene sequence: CDR1 SGHVS, CDR2 FQNEAQ. This CDR3 is built from 15 residues. The CDR3 loop is CASSFGTVSGNTIYF. For the CDR3, the DNA is TGTGCCAGCAGCTTCGGGACCGTCTCTGGAAACACCATATATTTT.

This clone came up once. The chain links TRBV3-1 (or the pseudogene TRBV3-2) to TRBJ1-3; perhaps TRBD1 as D (6 bases). Germline CDR1 is LGHDT and CDR2 is YNNKEL (reference sequence). V was shortened by 4 bases and J by 6 bases, with 22 bases between the two germline ends. The CDR3 extends over 17 amino acids. This CDR3 is CASSLQMSGGSVNTIYF. As DNA, the CDR3 is TGTGCCAGCAGCCTCCAAATGTCCGGGGGCTCAGTAAACACCATATATTTT.

The rearrangement links TRBV24-1 to TRBJ2-2, with TRBD2 matching over 10 bases. The CDR3 runs 19 residues. The ends lost 1 base at V and 3 bases at J; junction bases unmatched: 10. Germline CDR1 reads KGHDR; CDR2 reads SFDVKD. CDR3 DNA sequence: TGTGCCACCAGTGATTTCTTCATCGGTAGCGGGGGGTACACCGGGGAGCTGTTTTTT. It is translated as CATSDFFIGSGGYTGELFF.

The chain couples TRBV5-8 to TRBJ1-1; no clear D. V shed 0 bases and J shed 5 bases, with 14 bases lying between them. CDR1 is SGHTS and CDR2 is YDEGEE in the germline V gene. The CDR3 consists of 15 residues. The CDR3: CASSLGVGVETEAFF. CDR3 sequence (DNA): TGTGCCAGCAGCTTGGGGGTTGGGGTTGAAACTGAAGCTTTCTTT.

J is TRBJ2-3 and V is TRBV7-2; D ambiguous. The CDR3 consists of 13 residues. Trimming took 1 base from V and 3 from J, leaving 5 bases between them. In germline, CDR1 is SGHTA, CDR2 FQGNSA. The CDR3 here is CASSLGWTDTQYF. In DNA form, the CDR3 reads TGTGCCAGCAGCTTAGGATGGACAGATACGCAGTATTTT.

Written as DNA, the CDR3 is TGTGCCAGCAGTGAACAGAAGATATTCTACTCTGGAAACACCATATATTTT. Translated, it gives CASSEQKIFYSGNTIYF. J is TRBJ1-3 and V is TRBV6-1; D call uncertain. Trimming removed 2 bases from V and 0 bases from J, with 14 bases in between. Germline V gene sequence: CDR1 MNHNS, CDR2 SASEGT. This CDR3 region has 17 residues.

This clone was seen just once. This chain links TRBV10-1 with TRBJ1-5; D gene ambiguous. The germline V and J ends were trimmed by 4 bases and 7 bases, with 8 bases remaining between them. The germline gives CDR1 WNHNN, CDR2 SYGVQD (reference sequence). CDR3 size: 12 residues. Written as DNA, the CDR3 is TGCGCCAGCAGTGCCGGGTCCCAGCCCCAGCATTTT. Amino acids: CASSAGSQPQHF.

This rearrangement joins TRBV5-1 to TRBJ2-3; TRBD2 aligns across 13 bases. Losses at the gene ends were 2 bases for V and 4 bases for J; bases not matched to a gene: 7. The CDR3 loop spans 17 amino acids. Germline loops: CDR1 SGHRS, CDR2 YFSETQ. The chain's CDR3 is CASSFTPGLAGSDTQYF. The CDR3 bases are TGCGCCAGCAGCTTCACGCCGGGACTAGCGGGGTCAGATACGCAGTATTTT. Looking up the rest from reference TRBV5-1 and TRBJ2-3 gives the full variable domain: KAGVTQTPRYLIKTRGQQVTLSCSPISGHRSVSWYQQTPGQGLQFLFEYFSETQRNKGNFPGRFSGRQFSNSRSEMNVSTLELGDSALYLCASSFTPGLAGSDTQYFGPGTRLTVL.

The chain links TRBV5-1 to TRBJ2-6; D remains unclear. CDR1 and CDR2 (germline): SGHRS, YFSETQ. Trimming took 4 bases from V and 0 from J, leaving 8 bases between them. The CDR3 spans 15 residues. CDR3 sequence (DNA): TGCGCCAGCAGCGCTGCCTTCTCTGGGGCCAACGTCCTGACTTTC. Translated, it gives CASSAAFSGANVLTF.

V gene TRBV7-9 combines with J gene TRBJ1-5; no reliable D call. V dropped 2 bases and J dropped 5 bases, with 7 bases sitting between them. The CDR3 runs 13 residues. The germline CDR1 and CDR2 sequences are SEHNR and FQNEAQ (reference sequence). The CDR3 DNA is TGTGCCAGCAGCTTAAGCAGTTATCAGCCCCAGCATTTT. It translates to CASSLSSYQPQHF.